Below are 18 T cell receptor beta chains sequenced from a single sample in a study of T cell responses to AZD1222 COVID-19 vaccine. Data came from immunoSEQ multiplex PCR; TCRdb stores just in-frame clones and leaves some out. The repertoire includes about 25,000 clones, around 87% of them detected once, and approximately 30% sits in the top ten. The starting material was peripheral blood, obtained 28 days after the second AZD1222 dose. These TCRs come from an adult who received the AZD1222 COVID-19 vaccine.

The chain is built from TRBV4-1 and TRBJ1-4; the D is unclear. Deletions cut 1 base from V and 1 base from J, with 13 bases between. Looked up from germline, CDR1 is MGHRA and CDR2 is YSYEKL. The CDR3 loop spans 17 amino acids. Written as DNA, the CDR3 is TGCGCCAGCAGCCAAGTCCTGGCCTTCATAACTAATGAAAAACTGTTTTTT. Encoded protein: CASSQVLAFITNEKLFF.

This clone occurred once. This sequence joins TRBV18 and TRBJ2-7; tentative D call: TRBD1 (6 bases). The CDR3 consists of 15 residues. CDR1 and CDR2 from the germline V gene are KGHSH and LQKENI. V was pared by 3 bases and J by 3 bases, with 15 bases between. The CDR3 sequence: CASSPGQGNYYEQYF. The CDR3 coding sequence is TGTGCCAGCTCACCTGGTCAGGGGAATTACTACGAGCAGTACTTC.

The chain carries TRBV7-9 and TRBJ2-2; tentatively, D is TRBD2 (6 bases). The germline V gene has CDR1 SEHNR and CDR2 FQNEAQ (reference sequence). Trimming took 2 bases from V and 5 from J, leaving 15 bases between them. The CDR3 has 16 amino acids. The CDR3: CASSLRGGIRTGELFF. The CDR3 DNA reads TGTGCCAGCAGCTTAAGAGGCGGGATCAGGACCGGGGAGCTGTTTTTT. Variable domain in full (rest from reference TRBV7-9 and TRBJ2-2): DTGVSQNPRHKITKRGQNVTFRCDPISEHNRLYWYRQTLGQGPEFLTYFQNEAQLEKSRLLSDRFSAERPKGSFSTLEIQRTEQGDSAMYLCASSLRGGIRTGELFFGEGSRLTVL.

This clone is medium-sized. The CDR3 DNA follows: TGTGCCAGCAGGAGCGGGACAGGGCACTCCTACGAGCAGTACTTC. Its protein is CASRSGTGHSYEQYF. The genes are TRBV6-5 and TRBJ2-7; 9 bases fit TRBD1. After removal of 6 bases from V and 0 bases from J, the junction contained 6 bases not matched to a gene. CDR3 size: 15 residues. CDR1 is MNHEY and CDR2 is SVGAGI in the germline V gene.

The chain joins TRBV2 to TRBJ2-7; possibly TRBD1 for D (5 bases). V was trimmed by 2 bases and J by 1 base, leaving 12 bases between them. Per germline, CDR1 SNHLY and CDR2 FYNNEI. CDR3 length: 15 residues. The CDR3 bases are TGTGCCAGCAGTGAATTGGGAAGACAGTCCTACGAGCAGTACTTC. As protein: CASSELGRQSYEQYF.

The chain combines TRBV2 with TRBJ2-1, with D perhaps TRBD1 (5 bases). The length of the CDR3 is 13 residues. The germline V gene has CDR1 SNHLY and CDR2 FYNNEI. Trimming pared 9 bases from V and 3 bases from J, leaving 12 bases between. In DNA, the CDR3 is TGTGCCAGTCTATCTCAGGGCTACAATGAGCAGTTCTTC. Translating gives CASLSQGYNEQFF.

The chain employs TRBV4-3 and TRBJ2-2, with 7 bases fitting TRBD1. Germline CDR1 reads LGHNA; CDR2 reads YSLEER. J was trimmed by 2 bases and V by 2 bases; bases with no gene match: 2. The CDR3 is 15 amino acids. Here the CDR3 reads CASSQLGGNTGELFF. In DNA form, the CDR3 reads TGCGCCAGCAGCCAATTAGGGGGCAACACCGGGGAGCTGTTTTTT.

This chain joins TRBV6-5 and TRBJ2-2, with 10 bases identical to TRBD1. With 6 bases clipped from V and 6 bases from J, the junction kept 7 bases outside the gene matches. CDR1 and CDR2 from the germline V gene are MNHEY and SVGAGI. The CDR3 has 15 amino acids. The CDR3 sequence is CASRGLGQGAGELFF. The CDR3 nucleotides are TGTGCCAGCAGAGGGTTAGGACAGGGGGCCGGGGAGCTGTTTTTT.

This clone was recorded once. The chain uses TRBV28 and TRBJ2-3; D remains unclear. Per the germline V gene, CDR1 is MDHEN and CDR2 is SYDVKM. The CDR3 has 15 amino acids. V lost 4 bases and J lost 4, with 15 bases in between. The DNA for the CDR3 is TGTGCCAGCAGTTCCCTTAGGATGATCGCAGATACGCAGTATTTT. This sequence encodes CASSSLRMIADTQYF.

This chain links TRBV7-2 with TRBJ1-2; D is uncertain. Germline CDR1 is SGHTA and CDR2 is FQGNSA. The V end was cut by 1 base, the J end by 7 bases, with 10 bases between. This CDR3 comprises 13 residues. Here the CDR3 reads CASSLVVRSGYTF. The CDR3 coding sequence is TGTGCCAGCAGCTTAGTAGTCAGGTCTGGCTACACCTTC.

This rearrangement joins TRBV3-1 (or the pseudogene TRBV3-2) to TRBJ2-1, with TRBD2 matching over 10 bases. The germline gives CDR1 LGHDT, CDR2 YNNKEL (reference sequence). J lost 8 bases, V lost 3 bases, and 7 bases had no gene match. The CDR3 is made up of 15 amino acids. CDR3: CASSQAQREGDEQFF. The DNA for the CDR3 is TGTGCCAGCAGCCAGGCGCAGCGGGAGGGGGATGAGCAGTTCTTC.

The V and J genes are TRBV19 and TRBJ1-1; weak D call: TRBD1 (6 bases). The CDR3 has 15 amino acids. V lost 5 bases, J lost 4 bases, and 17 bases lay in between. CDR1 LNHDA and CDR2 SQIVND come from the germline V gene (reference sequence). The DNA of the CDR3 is TGTGCCAGTAGTCGCCCCCCGGACAGTGTCACTGAAGCTTTCTTT. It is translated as CASSRPPDSVTEAFF.

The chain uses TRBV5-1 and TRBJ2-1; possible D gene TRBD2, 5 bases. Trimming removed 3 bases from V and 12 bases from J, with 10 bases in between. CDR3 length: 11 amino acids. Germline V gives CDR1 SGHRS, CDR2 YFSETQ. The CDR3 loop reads CASSWGARQFF. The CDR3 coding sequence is TGCGCCAGCAGCTGGGGAGCCCGGCAGTTCTTC.

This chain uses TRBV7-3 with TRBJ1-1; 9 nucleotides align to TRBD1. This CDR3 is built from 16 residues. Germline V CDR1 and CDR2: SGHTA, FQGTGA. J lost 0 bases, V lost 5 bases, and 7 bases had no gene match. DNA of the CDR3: TGTGCCAGCAGCCCTACCGGACAGGGGATGAACACTGAAGCTTTCTTT. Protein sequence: CASSPTGQGMNTEAFF.

The CDR3 DNA reads TGTGCCAGCAGCTTTTGGGGAGGCACAGATACGCAGTATTTT. Its translation is CASSFWGGTDTQYF. This chain links TRBV5-6 with TRBJ2-3, with a possible D match to TRBD2 (5 bases). CDR1 and CDR2 (germline): SGHDT, YYEEEE. The CDR3 has 14 residues. V was trimmed by 2 bases and J by 1 base, leaving 8 bases between them.

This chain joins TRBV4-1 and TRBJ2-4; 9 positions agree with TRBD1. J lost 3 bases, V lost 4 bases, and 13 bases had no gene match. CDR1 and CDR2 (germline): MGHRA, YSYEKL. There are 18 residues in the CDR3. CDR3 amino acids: CASSPRDRVGQGKNIQYF. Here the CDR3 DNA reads TGCGCCAGCAGCCCGCGGGACAGGGTGGGTCAGGGCAAAAACATTCAGTACTTC.

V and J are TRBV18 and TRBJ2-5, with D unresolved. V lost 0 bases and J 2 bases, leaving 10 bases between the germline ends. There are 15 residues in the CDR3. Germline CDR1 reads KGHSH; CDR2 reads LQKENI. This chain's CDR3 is CASSPPAANQETQYF. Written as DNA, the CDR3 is TGTGCCAGCTCACCACCGGCAGCCAATCAAGAGACCCAGTACTTC.

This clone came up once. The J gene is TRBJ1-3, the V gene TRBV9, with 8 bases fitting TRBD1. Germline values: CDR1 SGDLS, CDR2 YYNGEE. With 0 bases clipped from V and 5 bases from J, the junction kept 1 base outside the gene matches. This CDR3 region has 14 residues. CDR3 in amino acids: CASSVGQGRNTIYF. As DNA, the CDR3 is TGTGCCAGCAGCGTAGGACAGGGGAGAAACACCATATATTTT.